This is a list of T cell receptor beta chains from one sample in a study of T cells in Graves' hyperthyroidism and ophthalmopathy. TCRdb analysed the multiplex PCR reads with MiXCR anew, one entry per CDR3 protein. The table includes about 520,000 distinct CDR3 sequences, around a quarter detected once. Sequencing was carried out using blood. These receptors all come from a young woman with Graves' ophthalmopathy. Both conserved end residues are trimmed from each CDR3. A D gene is named only where the DNA matches it firmly.

D,V,CDR3
NA,TRBV4-1,ASSPDPGLGSGNTIY
NA,TRBV5-1,ASSDGGQFSYEQY
TRBD2,TRBV4-1,ASSQEARGGGETQY
NA,TRBV7-3,ASSQWLGPTNTGELF
TRBD2,TRBV15,ATSRVAGGNTGELF
NA,TRBV7-2,ASSLGVSSAGGYT
NA,TRBV4-1,ASSPRTGDQETQY
TRBD1,TRBV27,ASQATGQVGGEQY
NA,TRBV3-1,ASSQIFGQTNGYT
NA,TRBV11-1,ASSLNGNIKY
NA,TRBV15,ATSSTGLGRAF
NA,TRBV3-1,ASSQVSRIYGYT
TRBD1,TRBV27,ASSRTGVHSYEQY